A selection of T cell receptor beta chains follows, all from one sample in a study of shared clonotypes between healthy human individuals. The data were produced by immunoSEQ multiplex PCR, yet TCRdb's version contains in-frame clones alone and is incomplete. The sample includes approximately 500,000 clones, approximately 84% of them seen just once. Sample: PBMCs. The receptors come from a woman aged 35 to 49 in good health. Some clones in this sample may be carry-over from other donors' samples. Both conserved end residues are part of each CDR3. D genes are given only for firm matches. The listing skips clone size in some rows; elsewhere it reads once, few, many or a size class.

.,once,14,TRBV27,TRBJ1-1,TGTGCCAGCAGAGGGTCTCACATGAACACTGAAGCTTTCTTT,CASRGSHMNTEAFF
.,.,13,TRBV30,TRBJ1-5,TGTGCCTGGAGTATTGCAGGGCTTCAGCCCCAGCATTTT,CAWSIAGLQPQHF
TRBD1,.,14,TRBV9,TRBJ2-7,TGTGCCAGCAGCCCCCGGACAGGGTTAAACGAGCAGTACTTC,CASSPRTGLNEQYF
.,.,14,TRBV29-1,TRBJ1-3,TGCAGCGTTGAACTTAGAGGATCCGGAAACACCATATATTTT,CSVELRGSGNTIYF
.,.,14,TRBV18,TRBJ1-1,TGTGCCAGCTCACCGGCGGACAGTGGTACTGAAGCTTTCTTT,CASSPADSGTEAFF
.,.,14,TRBV4-1,TRBJ2-5,TGCGCCAGCAGCCAAGGTCTGGGGGGAGAGACCCAGTACTTC,CASSQGLGGETQYF
.,.,11,TRBV28,TRBJ2-7,TGTGCCAGCAGGCGCTTCGGCGAGCAGTACTTC,CASRRFGEQYF
TRBD2,.,16,TRBV28,TRBJ2-5,TGTGCCAGCAGACTACTAGCGGGAGGTGTAAGGGAGACCCAGTACTTC,CASRLLAGGVRETQYF
.,.,13,TRBV28,TRBJ2-7,TGTGCCAGCAGTTCCCTCCCCAGGGGCCCCGAGGACTTC,CASSSLPRGPEDF
.,few,13,TRBV15,TRBJ2-7,TGTGCCACCAGCAACGATGTGGCACGCGAGCAGTACTTC,CATSNDVAREQYF
TRBD2,few,18,TRBV4-1,TRBJ2-2,TGCGCCAGCAGCCAAGATCGGGGCGAGGGACTAGGTGTCGGGGAGCTGTTTTTT,CASSQDRGEGLGVGELFF
.,once,14,TRBV27,TRBJ2-7,TGTGCCAGCAGTTTAAATGAACCTACCTACGAGCAGTACTTC,CASSLNEPTYEQYF
.,.,15,TRBV11-3,TRBJ2-1,TGTGCCAGCAGCTCCAGACAGAGCTCCTACAATGAGCAGTTCTTC,CASSSRQSSYNEQFF
TRBD1,.,15,TRBV30,TRBJ2-1,TGTGCCTGGAGCCGGGGACAGGGCTCCTACAATGAGCAGTTCTTC,CAWSRGQGSYNEQFF
TRBD2,once,16,TRBV4-1,TRBJ2-5,TGCGCCAGCAGCCATTATACCCGGACTAGCCAAGAGACCCAGTACTTC,CASSHYTRTSQETQYF
TRBD1,.,16,TRBV7-3,TRBJ2-7,TGTGCCAGCAGCTTAACTGGCGGGACAGGGGTTAACGAGCAGTACTTC,CASSLTGGTGVNEQYF
TRBD2,.,16,TRBV7-9,TRBJ2-3,TGTGCCAGCAGCTTAGTTAGCGGGAGGTTCACAGATACGCAGTATTTT,CASSLVSGRFTDTQYF
.,.,14,TRBV29-1,TRBJ2-6,TGCAGCGTCCGCGACACCTCTGGGGCCAACGTCCTGACTTTC,CSVRDTSGANVLTF
TRBD1,.,15,TRBV15,TRBJ1-2,TGTGCCACCAGCAGGGCTGGACAGGGCGGCTATGGCTACACCTTC,CATSRAGQGGYGYTF
TRBD2,.,14,TRBV6-5,TRBJ2-7,TGTGCCAGCAGTAAACGGGGGGTAGCCTACGAGCAGTACTTC,CASSKRGVAYEQYF
.,many,13,TRBV6-4,TRBJ2-2,TGTGCCAGCAGTCTCGACAGCACCGGGGAGCTGTTTTTT,CASSLDSTGELFF
TRBD2,.,14,TRBV5-1,TRBJ2-5,TGCGCCAGCACCATGGGGGGGAGTCAAGAGACCCAGTACTTC,CASTMGGSQETQYF
.,.,14,TRBV28,TRBJ1-2,TGTGCCAGCAGTTTGCAGGGGAAACCCTATGGCTACACCTTC,CASSLQGKPYGYTF
.,.,16,TRBV30,TRBJ1-3,TGTGCCTGGAGGAAGGTTTCGCTGGGATCTGGAAACACCATATATTTT,CAWRKVSLGSGNTIYF
TRBD1,.,14,TRBV9,TRBJ2-2,TGTGCCAGCAGCCCCCGGACAGGGCCCGGGGAGCTGTTTTTT,CASSPRTGPGELFF
.,.,14,TRBV25-1,TRBJ2-2,TGTGCCAGCAGTGAACACTTCTGGACAGGGGAGCTGTTTTTT,CASSEHFWTGELFF
.,.,15,TRBV6-6,TRBJ1-1,TGTGCCAGCAGTTACGGAGGGGAGGCGAACACTGAAGCTTTCTTT,CASSYGGEANTEAFF
TRBD1,.,16,TRBV2,TRBJ2-7,TGTGCCAGCAGTGAAGTCTCCGGGACAGGGGCCTACGAGCAGTACTTC,CASSEVSGTGAYEQYF
.,.,13,TRBV5-1,TRBJ2-5,TGCGCCAGCAGCTTGTGGTCTGGCTCGTCCCAGTACTTC,CASSLWSGSSQYF
TRBD2,.,15,TRBV5-1,TRBJ2-5,TGCGCCAGCTCAAGACTAGCGGGAGTGGGAGAGACCCAGTACTTC,CASSRLAGVGETQYF
.,.,13,TRBV10-3,TRBJ2-7,TGTGCCATCAGTCTAACAGGTCTCTACGAGCAGTACTTC,CAISLTGLYEQYF
TRBD2,.,15,TRBV5-4,TRBJ2-5,TGTGCCAGCAGCTCAGGGACTAGCGAGGGAGGGGCCCAGTACTTC,CASSSGTSEGGAQYF